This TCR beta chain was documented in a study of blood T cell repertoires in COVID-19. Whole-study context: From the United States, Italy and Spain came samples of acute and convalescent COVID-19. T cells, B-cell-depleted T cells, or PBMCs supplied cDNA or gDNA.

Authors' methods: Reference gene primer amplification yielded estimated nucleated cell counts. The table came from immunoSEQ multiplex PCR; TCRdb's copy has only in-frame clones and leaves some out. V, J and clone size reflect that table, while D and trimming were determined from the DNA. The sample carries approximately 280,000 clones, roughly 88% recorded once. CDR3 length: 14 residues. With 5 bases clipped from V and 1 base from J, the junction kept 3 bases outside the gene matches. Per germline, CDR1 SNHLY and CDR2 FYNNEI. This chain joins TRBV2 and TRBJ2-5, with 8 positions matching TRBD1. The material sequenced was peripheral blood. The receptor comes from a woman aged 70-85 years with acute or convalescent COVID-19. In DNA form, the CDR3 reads TGTGCCAGCAGTTATGACAGGGGCCAAGAGACCCAGTACTTC. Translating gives CASSYDRGQETQYF. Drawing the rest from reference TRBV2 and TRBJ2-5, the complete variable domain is EPEVTQTPSHQVTQMGQEVILRCVPISNHLYFYWYRQILGQKVEFLVSFYNNEISEKSEIFDDQFSVERPDGSNFTLKIRSTKLEDSAMYFCASSYDRGQETQYFGPGTRLLVL.